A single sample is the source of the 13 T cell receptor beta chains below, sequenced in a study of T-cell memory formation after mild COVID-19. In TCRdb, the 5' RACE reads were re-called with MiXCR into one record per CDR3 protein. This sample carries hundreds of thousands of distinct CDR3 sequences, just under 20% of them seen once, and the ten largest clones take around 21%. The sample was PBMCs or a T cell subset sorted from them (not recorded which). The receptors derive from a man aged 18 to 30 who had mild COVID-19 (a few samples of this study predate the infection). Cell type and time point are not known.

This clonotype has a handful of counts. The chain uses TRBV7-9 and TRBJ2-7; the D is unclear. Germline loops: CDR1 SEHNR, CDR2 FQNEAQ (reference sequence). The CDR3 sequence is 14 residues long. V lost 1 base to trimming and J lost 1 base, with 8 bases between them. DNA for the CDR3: TGTGCCAGCAGCTTAGGGGCGGTGTCCTACGAGCAGTACTTC. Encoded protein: CASSLGAVSYEQYF.

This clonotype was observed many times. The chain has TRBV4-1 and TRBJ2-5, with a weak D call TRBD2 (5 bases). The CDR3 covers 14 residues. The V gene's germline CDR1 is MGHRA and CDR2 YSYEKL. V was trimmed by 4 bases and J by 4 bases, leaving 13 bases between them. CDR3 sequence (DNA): TGCGCCAGCAGCCCTCCGGGATTCGGAGAGACCCAGTACTTC. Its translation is CASSPPGFGETQYF.

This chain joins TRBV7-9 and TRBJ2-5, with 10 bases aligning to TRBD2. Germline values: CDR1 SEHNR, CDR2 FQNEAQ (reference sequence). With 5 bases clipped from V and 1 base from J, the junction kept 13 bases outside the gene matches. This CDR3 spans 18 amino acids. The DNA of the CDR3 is TGTGCCAGCAGCCCCCCCAGGAGGACTAGCGGTTTCCAAGAGACCCAGTACTTC. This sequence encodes CASSPPRRTSGFQETQYF.

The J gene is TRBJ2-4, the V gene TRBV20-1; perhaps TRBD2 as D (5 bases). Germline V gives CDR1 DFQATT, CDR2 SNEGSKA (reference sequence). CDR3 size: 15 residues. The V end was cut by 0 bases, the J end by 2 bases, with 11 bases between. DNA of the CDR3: TGCAGTGCTAGAGACCCTCTAGCTACCAAAAACATTCAGTACTTC. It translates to CSARDPLATKNIQYF.

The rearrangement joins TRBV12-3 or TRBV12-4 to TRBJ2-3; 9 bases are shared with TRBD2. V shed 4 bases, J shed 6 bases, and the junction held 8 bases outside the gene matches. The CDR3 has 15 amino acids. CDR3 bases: TGTGCCAGCAGTTATTCTAGCGGGGTTTCGGATACGCAGTATTTT. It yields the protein CASSYSSGVSDTQYF.

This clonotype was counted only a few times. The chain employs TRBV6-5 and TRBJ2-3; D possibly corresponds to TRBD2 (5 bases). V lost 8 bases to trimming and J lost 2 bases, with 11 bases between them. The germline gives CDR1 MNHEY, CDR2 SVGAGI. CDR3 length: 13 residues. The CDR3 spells CASGGLATDTQYF. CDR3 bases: TGTGCCAGCGGAGGCTTAGCCACAGATACGCAGTATTTT.

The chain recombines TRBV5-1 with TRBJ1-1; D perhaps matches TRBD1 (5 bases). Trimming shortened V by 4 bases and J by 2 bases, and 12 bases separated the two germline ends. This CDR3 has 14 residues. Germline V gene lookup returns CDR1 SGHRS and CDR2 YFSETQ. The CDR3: CASSLTVLNTEAFF. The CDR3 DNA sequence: TGCGCCAGCAGCCTGACAGTCCTTAACACTGAAGCTTTCTTT.

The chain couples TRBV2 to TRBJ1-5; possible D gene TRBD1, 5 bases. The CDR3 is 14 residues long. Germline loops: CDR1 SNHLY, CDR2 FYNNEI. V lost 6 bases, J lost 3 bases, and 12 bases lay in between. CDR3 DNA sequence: TGTGCCAGCAGGGCCCAGGGAAACAATCAGCCCCAGCATTTT. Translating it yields CASRAQGNNQPQHF. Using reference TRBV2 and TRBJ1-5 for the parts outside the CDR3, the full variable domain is EPEVTQTPSHQVTQMGQEVILRCVPISNHLYFYWYRQILGQKVEFLVSFYNNEISEKSEIFDDQFSVERPDGSNFTLKIRSTKLEDSAMYFCASRAQGNNQPQHFGDGTRLSIL.

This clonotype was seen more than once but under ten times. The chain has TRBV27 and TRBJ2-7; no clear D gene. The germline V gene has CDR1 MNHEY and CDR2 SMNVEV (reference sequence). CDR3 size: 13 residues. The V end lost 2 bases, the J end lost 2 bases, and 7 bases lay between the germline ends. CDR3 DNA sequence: TGTGCCAGCAGTTTACACAGAACCTACGAGCAGTACTTC. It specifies CASSLHRTYEQYF.

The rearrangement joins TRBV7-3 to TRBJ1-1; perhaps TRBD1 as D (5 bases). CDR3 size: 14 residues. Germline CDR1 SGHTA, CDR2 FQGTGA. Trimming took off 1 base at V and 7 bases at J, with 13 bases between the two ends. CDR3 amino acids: CASSLNPRDSEAFF. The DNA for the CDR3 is TGTGCCAGCAGCTTAAACCCCAGGGATAGTGAAGCTTTCTTT.

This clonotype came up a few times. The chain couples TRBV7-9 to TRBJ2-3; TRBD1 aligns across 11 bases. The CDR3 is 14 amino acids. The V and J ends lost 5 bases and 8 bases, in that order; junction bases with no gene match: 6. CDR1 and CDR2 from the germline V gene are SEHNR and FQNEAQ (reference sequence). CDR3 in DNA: TGTGCCAGCAGCCGGACAGGGGGCGTTGGTACGCAGTATTTT. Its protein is CASSRTGGVGTQYF.

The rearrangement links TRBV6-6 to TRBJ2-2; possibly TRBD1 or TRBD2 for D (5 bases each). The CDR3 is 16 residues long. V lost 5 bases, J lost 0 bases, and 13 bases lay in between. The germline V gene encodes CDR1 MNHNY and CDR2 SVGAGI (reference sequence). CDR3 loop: CASSRDVRTNTGELFF. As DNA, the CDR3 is TGTGCCAGCAGTAGGGACGTCCGGACGAACACCGGGGAGCTGTTTTTT.

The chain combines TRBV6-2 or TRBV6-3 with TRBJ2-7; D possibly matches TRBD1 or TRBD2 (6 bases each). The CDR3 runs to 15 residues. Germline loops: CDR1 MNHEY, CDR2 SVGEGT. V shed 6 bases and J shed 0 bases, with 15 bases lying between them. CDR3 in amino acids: CASRRDISSSYEQYF. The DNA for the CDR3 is TGTGCCAGCAGGCGGGACATATCAAGCTCCTACGAGCAGTACTTC.